The 29 T cell receptor beta chains reported below all come from one sample, sequenced in a study of OX40 agonist ivuxolimab in advanced cancers. Produced via immunoSEQ multiplex PCR; TCRdb's table is partial and in-frame only. The sample has around 20,000 clones; over 70% are singletons. Material: CD4+ or CD8+ T cells sorted from blood, obtained in a trial of the OX40 agonist ivuxolimab. The receptors stem from an adult with an advanced solid tumor such as melanoma, head and neck, liver or kidney cancer.

V gene TRBV14 combines with J gene TRBJ2-5; no clear D gene. V shed 3 bases and J shed 2 bases, with 16 bases lying between them. CDR1 SGHDN and CDR2 FVKESK come from the germline V gene. The CDR3 consists of 16 residues. Here the CDR3 reads CASSHWAEDRQETQYF. CDR3 nucleotide sequence: TGTGCCAGCAGCCATTGGGCCGAGGACCGGCAAGAGACCCAGTACTTC.

This sequence joins TRBV7-9 and TRBJ2-1; 14 bases align to TRBD2. This CDR3 has 17 residues. The germline V gene encodes CDR1 SEHNR and CDR2 FQNEAQ (reference sequence). The V segment lost 5 bases and the J segment 1 base; nucleotides outside the gene matches: 4. CDR3 sequence: CASSHRLAGGSYNEQFF. In nucleotides, the CDR3 is TGTGCCAGCAGCCACCGACTAGCGGGAGGGTCCTACAATGAGCAGTTCTTC. The entire variable domain, with the rest obtained from reference TRBV7-9 and TRBJ2-1, is as follows: DTGVSQNPRHKITKRGQNVTFRCDPISEHNRLYWYRQTLGQGPEFLTYFQNEAQLEKSRLLSDRFSAERPKGSFSTLEIQRTEQGDSAMYLCASSHRLAGGSYNEQFFGPGTRLTVL.

The CDR3 loop is CASSSATGNEQYF. The CDR3 DNA reads as TGTGCCAGCAGCTCCGCCACAGGGAACGAGCAGTACTTC. The J gene is TRBJ2-7, the V gene TRBV7-2, with D possibly matching TRBD1 (6 bases). Germline V CDR1 and CDR2: SGHTA, FQGNSA. CDR3 length: 13 residues. Trimming left V 4 bases short and J 5 bases short, with 12 bases between.

The V gene is TRBV11-2, the J gene TRBJ2-6; D is perhaps TRBD1 or TRBD2 (5 bases each). The CDR3 contains 18 residues. The ends were cut back, 1 base at V and 0 bases at J, with 13 bases in the middle. Germline-derived CDR1 and CDR2 are SGHAT and FQNNGV. The CDR3, as DNA: TGTGCCAGCAGCTTAGGGGGGTCGGTGTTCTCTGGGGCCAACGTCCTGACTTTC. It specifies CASSLGGSVFSGANVLTF.

The chain has TRBV2 and TRBJ1-1; TRBD1 aligns across 8 bases. After removal of 3 bases from V and 3 bases from J, the junction contained 6 bases not matched to a gene. The CDR3 is made up of 15 amino acids. Germline V CDR1 and CDR2: SNHLY, FYNNEI. The CDR3 nucleotides are TGTGCCAGCAGTGATCTTACAGGGGGGGACACTGAAGCTTTCTTT. It translates to CASSDLTGGDTEAFF. Full variable domain (remainder filled in from reference TRBV2 and TRBJ1-1): EPEVTQTPSHQVTQMGQEVILRCVPISNHLYFYWYRQILGQKVEFLVSFYNNEISEKSEIFDDQFSVERPDGSNFTLKIRSTKLEDSAMYFCASSDLTGGDTEAFFGQGTRLTVV.

The CDR3 reads CASSDPTGYNEQFF. The CDR3 nucleotides read TGTGCCAGCAGTGATCCCACAGGCTACAATGAGCAGTTCTTC. This chain connects TRBV25-1 to TRBJ2-1, with D possibly matching TRBD1 (5 bases). Trimming took off 3 bases at V and 3 bases at J, with 9 bases between the two ends. Germline V lookup: CDR1 MGHDK, CDR2 SYGVNS. The CDR3 extends over 14 amino acids.

The V and J genes are TRBV28 and TRBJ2-1; possible D gene TRBD2, 5 bases. V dropped 7 bases and J dropped 0 bases, with 10 bases sitting between them. The CDR3 length is 14 residues. The germline V gene has CDR1 MDHEN and CDR2 SYDVKM. DNA of the CDR3: TGTGCCAGCAATTCGGGGAGCTCCTACAATGAGCAGTTCTTC. Translated, it gives CASNSGSSYNEQFF.

The chain uses TRBV28 and TRBJ2-3; D might be TRBD1 (6 bases). The V gene lost 5 bases and the J gene lost 0 bases, with 12 bases spanning the gap. The V gene's germline CDR1 is MDHEN and CDR2 SYDVKM. The CDR3 runs to 15 residues. The CDR3 spells CASSEDRTSTDTQYF. The DNA of the CDR3 is TGTGCCAGCAGTGAAGACAGGACTAGCACAGATACGCAGTATTTT.

The chain employs TRBV30 and TRBJ2-1; a weak D match, TRBD1 (6 bases). The germline V gene has CDR1 GTSNPN and CDR2 SVGIG (reference sequence). The CDR3 consists of 14 residues. The ends were cut back, 6 bases at V and 10 bases at J, with 22 bases in the middle. The CDR3, as DNA: TGTGCCTGCGCACAGGACCCTGGGGGCTACGAGCAGTTCTTC. This encodes CACAQDPGGYEQFF.

This clone has just one count. The V call is TRBV28, the J call TRBJ2-7; the D gene is possibly TRBD2 (5 bases). V gave up 8 bases and J gave up 0 bases, with 14 bases separating them. The CDR3 is 14 residues long. In germline, CDR1 is MDHEN, CDR2 SYDVKM. CDR3 in amino acids: CASHPPLVSYEQYF. CDR3 sequence (DNA): TGTGCCAGCCACCCCCCACTAGTCTCCTACGAGCAGTACTTC.

This chain links TRBV6-1 with TRBJ2-7, with D hard to call. The CDR3 consists of 11 residues. V lost 7 bases to trimming and J lost 5 bases, with 9 bases between them. From germline, CDR1 is MNHNS and CDR2 SASEGT. CDR3 DNA: TGTGCCAGCACCTTCGGTAACGAGCAGTACTTC. It encodes CASTFGNEQYF.

The chain recombines TRBV7-8 with TRBJ2-7; 7 nucleotides line up with TRBD1. Trimming took 5 bases from V and 2 from J; bases not matched to a gene: 9. Per germline, CDR1 SGHVS and CDR2 FQNEAQ. The CDR3 totals 15 residues. CDR3 region: CASSGSGGEAYEQYF. The CDR3 DNA reads TGTGCCAGCAGCGGTTCAGGGGGTGAGGCCTACGAGCAGTACTTC.

The gene calls are TRBV27 and TRBJ1-2; D gene ambiguous. Between the trimmed V and J ends, which lost 10 bases and 8 bases, there was a span of 14 bases. CDR1 and CDR2 (germline): MNHEY, SMNVEV (reference sequence). This CDR3 comprises 11 residues. The CDR3 sequence: CATLGVRGYTF. The CDR3 DNA is TGTGCCACCCTTGGGGTGAGGGGCTACACCTTC.

The chain recombines TRBV11-1 with TRBJ1-2; D gene ambiguous. This CDR3 has 12 amino acids. V was pared by 1 base and J by 4 bases, with 4 bases between. Germline CDR1 SGHAT, CDR2 FQDESV (reference sequence). The CDR3 DNA follows: TGTGCCAGCAGCTTAGGCAGCTATGGCTACACCTTC. As protein: CASSLGSYGYTF. The full variable domain, with the rest looked up from reference TRBV11-1 and TRBJ1-2, is EAEVAQSPRYKITEKSQAVAFWCDPISGHATLYWYRQILGQGPELLVQFQDESVVDDSQLPKDRFSAERLKGVDSTLKIQPAELGDSAMYLCASSLGSYGYTFGSGTRLTVV.

This chain connects TRBV28 to TRBJ2-3; D is ambiguous. The V end lost 11 bases, the J end lost 1 base, and 16 bases lay between the germline ends. From germline, CDR1 is MDHEN and CDR2 SYDVKM. There are 14 residues in the CDR3. CDR3 nucleotides: TGTGCCCTATGCGAGGACGGACGCACAGATACGCAGTATTTT. Its protein product is CALCEDGRTDTQYF.

This chain uses TRBV7-9 with TRBJ2-5; TRBD1 agrees at 7 bases. The V segment lost 6 bases and the J segment 5 bases; nucleotides outside the gene matches: 9. Germline V lookup: CDR1 SEHNR, CDR2 FQNEAQ (reference sequence). This CDR3 is built from 14 residues. As DNA, the CDR3 is TGTGCCAGCAGTTCGGGACAGTCCGGGGAGACCCAGTACTTC. Translating gives CASSSGQSGETQYF.

The chain carries TRBV30 and TRBJ2-2; the D is unclear. The CDR3 totals 12 residues. V lost 4 bases and J 5 bases, leaving 8 bases between the germline ends. The germline V gene has CDR1 GTSNPN and CDR2 SVGIG (reference sequence). The CDR3 coding sequence is TGTGCCTGGAATATTGGGACCGGGGAGCTGTTTTTT. It codes for CAWNIGTGELFF.

This chain links TRBV11-3 with TRBJ1-1, with TRBD1 as a possible D gene (6 bases). V was shortened by 6 bases and J by 1 base, with 12 bases between the two germline ends. The CDR3 has 14 residues. Germline CDR1 is SGHNT and CDR2 is YENEEA. In DNA, the CDR3 is TGTGCCAGCAGACTTACAGGGCAGAACACTGAAGCTTTCTTT. Protein product: CASRLTGQNTEAFF.

This chain connects TRBV7-6 to TRBJ1-6; TRBD1 matches at 7 bases. Trimming took 5 bases from V and 11 from J; bases not matched to a gene: 6. The CDR3 loop spans 13 amino acids. Germline V CDR1 and CDR2: SGHVS, FNYEAQ. This CDR3 is CASSMDRNAPLHF. The CDR3 coding sequence is TGTGCCAGCAGCATGGACAGGAACGCACCCCTCCACTTT.

The J gene is TRBJ2-1, the V gene TRBV4-1; unclear D gene. This CDR3 spans 13 amino acids. Germline CDR1 MGHRA, CDR2 YSYEKL. With 0 bases removed from V and 6 bases from J, the gap between germline ends came to 6 bases. The DNA for the CDR3 is TGCGCCAGCAGCCAAGATTTTCCCAATGAGCAGTTCTTC. Translated, it gives CASSQDFPNEQFF.

This clone appeared once. The rearrangement uses TRBV4-2 and TRBJ2-7, with 9 bases fitting TRBD2. The germline V gene encodes CDR1 LGHNA and CDR2 YNFKEQ. J lost 3 bases, V lost 0 bases, and 6 bases had no gene match. CDR3 length: 16 residues. The CDR3 DNA reads as TGTGCCAGCAGCCAAGATCCTAGCGGGATGTTCTACGAGCAGTACTTC. Its protein product is CASSQDPSGMFYEQYF.

The gene calls are TRBV29-1 and TRBJ1-5, with D perhaps matching TRBD1 (6 bases). The V end was cut by 4 bases, the J end by 7 bases, with 11 bases between. Germline V gene data show CDR1 as SQVTM and CDR2 as ANQGSEA. The CDR3 is 12 amino acids. The CDR3: CSVAQGNQPQHF. The CDR3 DNA sequence: TGCAGCGTTGCACAGGGTAACCAGCCCCAGCATTTT.

The chain links TRBV27 to TRBJ1-4; no definite D call. The CDR3 spans 13 residues. Looked up from germline, CDR1 is MNHEY and CDR2 is SMNVEV (reference sequence). The V end lost 2 bases, the J end lost 7 bases, and 8 bases lay between the germline ends. CDR3 protein: CASSLSRSEKLFF. The CDR3, as DNA: TGTGCCAGCAGTTTAAGTCGGAGTGAAAAACTGTTTTTT.

This CDR3 is CASSLGQGVYEQYF. DNA for the CDR3: TGTGCCAGCAGCTTAGGGCAGGGGGTTTACGAGCAGTACTTC. The chain couples TRBV7-2 to TRBJ2-7, with 7 bases fitting TRBD1. V was clipped by 1 base and J by 4 bases; unmatched bases: 4. There are 14 residues in the CDR3. Germline V gene lookup returns CDR1 SGHTA and CDR2 FQGNSA.

This chain links TRBV19 with TRBJ2-7; D possibly corresponds to TRBD1 (6 bases). Germline V gene data show CDR1 as LNHDA and CDR2 as SQIVND (reference sequence). This CDR3 region has 13 residues. Deletions cut 3 bases from V and 6 bases from J, with 12 bases between. CDR3 sequence: CASSINRAGEQYF. CDR3 nucleotide sequence: TGTGCCAGTAGTATTAACAGGGCCGGCGAGCAGTACTTC.

The V and J genes are TRBV10-1 and TRBJ2-1, with 8 bases lining up with TRBD2. The CDR3 contains 15 residues. Trimming cost V 8 bases and J 5 bases; bases outside gene matches: 11. In germline, CDR1 is WNHNN, CDR2 SYGVQD (reference sequence). The CDR3 sequence: CASRRWELADNEQFF. The CDR3 bases are TGCGCCAGCCGGAGGTGGGAACTAGCGGACAATGAGCAGTTCTTC.

This sequence joins TRBV7-8 and TRBJ2-1, with TRBD2 identical over 14 bases. Germline V gene data show CDR1 as SGHVS and CDR2 as FQNEAQ. The J segment lost 4 bases and the V segment lost 4 bases, leaving 3 bases of the junction unmatched. The CDR3 totals 16 residues. CDR3 sequence reads: CASSSGLAGVYNEQFF. CDR3 nucleotide sequence: TGTGCCAGCAGCTCGGGACTAGCGGGAGTATACAATGAGCAGTTCTTC.

The rearrangement joins TRBV19 to TRBJ2-1, with TRBD2 identical over 10 bases. CDR1 and CDR2 (germline): LNHDA, SQIVND (reference sequence). CDR3 length: 17 amino acids. After removal of 8 bases from V and 5 bases from J, the junction contained 15 bases not matched to a gene. The CDR3 bases are TGTGCCAGTTGGGGCACTAGCGGGGCAAATAGAAACAATGAGCAGTTCTTC. Its translation is CASWGTSGANRNNEQFF.

There are a few counts of this clone. The chain combines TRBV9 with TRBJ2-7; 9 bases fit TRBD2. There are 15 residues in the CDR3. V shed 0 bases and J 2 bases; nucleotides not matched to a gene: 3. Germline V lookup: CDR1 SGDLS, CDR2 YYNGEE. CDR3 bases: TGTGCCAGCAGCGTAGGCGGGGGGGATACCTACGAGCAGTACTTC. Translated, it gives CASSVGGGDTYEQYF.